This TCR beta chain came from a study of breast tumors, draining lymph nodes, adjacent tissues. From the multiplex PCR reads, TCRdb called clonotypes with MiXCR, one entry per CDR3 protein. The sample holds tens of thousands of distinct CDR3 sequences, over 60% seen once. The clonotype originates from a female donor with breast cancer. Some clones in this sample may be carry-over from other donors' samples. Sequenced sample: tumor-adjacent breast tissue.

DNA for the CDR3: TGTGCCAGCTCACGTGTAATTGGCAGGGGCCGCAATGAGCAGTTCTTC. Amino acids: CASSRVIGRGRNEQFF. This rearrangement joins TRBV18 to TRBJ2-1; D is perhaps TRBD1 (6 bases). Trimming took 4 bases from V and 6 from J, leaving 19 bases between them. The CDR3 sequence is 16 residues long. Looked up from germline, CDR1 is KGHSH and CDR2 is LQKENI.